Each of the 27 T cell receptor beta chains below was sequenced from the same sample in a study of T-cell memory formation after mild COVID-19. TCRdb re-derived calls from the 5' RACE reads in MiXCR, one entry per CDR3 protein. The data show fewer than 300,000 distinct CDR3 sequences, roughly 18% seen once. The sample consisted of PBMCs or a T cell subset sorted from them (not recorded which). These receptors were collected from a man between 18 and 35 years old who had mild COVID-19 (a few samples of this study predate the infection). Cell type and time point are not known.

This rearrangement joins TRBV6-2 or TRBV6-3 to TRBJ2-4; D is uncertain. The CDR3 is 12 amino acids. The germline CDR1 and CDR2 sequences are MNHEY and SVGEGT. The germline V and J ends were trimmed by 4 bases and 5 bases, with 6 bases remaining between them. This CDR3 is CASSLTENIQYF. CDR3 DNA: TGTGCCAGCAGTTTAACGGAAAACATTCAGTACTTC.

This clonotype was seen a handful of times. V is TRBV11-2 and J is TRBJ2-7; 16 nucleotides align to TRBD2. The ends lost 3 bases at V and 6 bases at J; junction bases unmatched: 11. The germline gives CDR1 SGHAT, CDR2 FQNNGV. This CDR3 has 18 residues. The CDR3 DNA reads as TGTGCCAGCAGCTTCAAAGGGACTAGCGGGGGGGCCTGGTCCGAGCAGTACGTC. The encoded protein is CASSFKGTSGGAWSEQYV.

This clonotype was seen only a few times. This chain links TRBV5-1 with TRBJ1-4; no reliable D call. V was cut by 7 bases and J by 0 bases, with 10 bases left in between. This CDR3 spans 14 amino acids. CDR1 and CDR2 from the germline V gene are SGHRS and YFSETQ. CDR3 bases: TGCGCCAGCCGGCAACAAGCAACTAATGAAAAACTGTTTTTT. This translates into CASRQQATNEKLFF. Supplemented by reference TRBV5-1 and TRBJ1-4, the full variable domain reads KAGVTQTPRYLIKTRGQQVTLSCSPISGHRSVSWYQQTPGQGLQFLFEYFSETQRNKGNFPGRFSGRQFSNSRSEMNVSTLELGDSALYLCASRQQATNEKLFFGSGTQLSVL.

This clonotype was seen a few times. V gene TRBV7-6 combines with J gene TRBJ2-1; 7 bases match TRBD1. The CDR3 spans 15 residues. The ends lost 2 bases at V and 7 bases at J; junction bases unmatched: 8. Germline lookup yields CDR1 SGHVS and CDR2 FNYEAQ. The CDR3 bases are TGTGCCAGCAGCTTAAGGGCAGGGGGTCGGAATGAGCAGTTCTTC. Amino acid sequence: CASSLRAGGRNEQFF.

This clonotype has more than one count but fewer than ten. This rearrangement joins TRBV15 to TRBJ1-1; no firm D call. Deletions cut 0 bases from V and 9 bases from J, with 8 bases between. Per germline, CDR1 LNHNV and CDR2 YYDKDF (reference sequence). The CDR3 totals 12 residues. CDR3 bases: TGTGCCACCAGCAGAGACTGGGATCAAGCTTTCTTT. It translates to CATSRDWDQAFF.

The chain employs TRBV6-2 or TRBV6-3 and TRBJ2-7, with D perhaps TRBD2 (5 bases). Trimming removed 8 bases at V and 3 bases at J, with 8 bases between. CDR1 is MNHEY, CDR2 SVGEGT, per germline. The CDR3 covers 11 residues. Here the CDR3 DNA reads TGTGCCAGCCGTGACTACTACGAGCAGTACTTC. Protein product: CASRDYYEQYF.

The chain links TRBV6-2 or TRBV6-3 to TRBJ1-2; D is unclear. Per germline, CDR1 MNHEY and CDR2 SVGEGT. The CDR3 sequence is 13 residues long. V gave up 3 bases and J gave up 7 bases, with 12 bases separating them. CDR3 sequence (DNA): TGTGCCAGCAGTTATTTGAGGGTCGGTGGCTACACCTTC. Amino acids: CASSYLRVGGYTF.

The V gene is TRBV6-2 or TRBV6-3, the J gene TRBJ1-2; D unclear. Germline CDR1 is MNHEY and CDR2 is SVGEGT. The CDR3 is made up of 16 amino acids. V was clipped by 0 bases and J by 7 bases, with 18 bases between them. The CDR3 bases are TGTGCCAGCAGTTACTCAATCCAAGCCCTTCAAGCTGGCTACACCTTC. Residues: CASSYSIQALQAGYTF.

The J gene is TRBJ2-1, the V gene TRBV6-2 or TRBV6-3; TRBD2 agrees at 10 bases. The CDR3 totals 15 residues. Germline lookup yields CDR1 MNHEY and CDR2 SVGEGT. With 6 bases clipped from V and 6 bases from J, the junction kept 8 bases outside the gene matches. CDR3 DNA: TGTGCCAGCAGACTCCTAGCGGGGGTAGCCAATGAGCAGTTCTTC. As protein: CASRLLAGVANEQFF.

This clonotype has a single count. CDR3 DNA sequence: TGTGCCAGCAGTGGAGCAGGGAACACCGGGGAGCTGTTTTTT. It translates to CASSGAGNTGELFF. This sequence joins TRBV11-3 and TRBJ2-2; D is unclear. Germline CDR1 and CDR2: SGHNT and YENEEA. The CDR3 contains 14 residues. V lost 6 bases and J 1 base, leaving 9 bases between the germline ends.

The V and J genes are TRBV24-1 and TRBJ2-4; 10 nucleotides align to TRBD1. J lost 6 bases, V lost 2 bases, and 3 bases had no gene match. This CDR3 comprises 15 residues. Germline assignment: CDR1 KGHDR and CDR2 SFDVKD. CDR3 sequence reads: CATSDSRTGGNIQYF. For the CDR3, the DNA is TGTGCCACCAGTGATTCACGGACAGGGGGAAACATTCAGTACTTC.

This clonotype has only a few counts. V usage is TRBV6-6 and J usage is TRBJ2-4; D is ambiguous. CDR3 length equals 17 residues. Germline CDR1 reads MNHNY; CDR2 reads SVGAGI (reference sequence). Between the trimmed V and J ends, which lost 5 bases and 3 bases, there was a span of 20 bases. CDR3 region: CASSPGRKNAGKNIQYF. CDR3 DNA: TGTGCCAGCAGTCCCGGTCGGAAGAACGCAGGCAAAAACATTCAGTACTTC.

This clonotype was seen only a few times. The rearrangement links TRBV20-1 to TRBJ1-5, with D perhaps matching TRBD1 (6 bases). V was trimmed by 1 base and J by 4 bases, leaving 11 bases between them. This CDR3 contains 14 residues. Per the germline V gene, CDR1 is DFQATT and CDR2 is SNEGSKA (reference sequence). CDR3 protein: CSARGETGNQPQHF. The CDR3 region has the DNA TGCAGTGCTAGAGGCGAGACAGGTAATCAGCCCCAGCATTTT.

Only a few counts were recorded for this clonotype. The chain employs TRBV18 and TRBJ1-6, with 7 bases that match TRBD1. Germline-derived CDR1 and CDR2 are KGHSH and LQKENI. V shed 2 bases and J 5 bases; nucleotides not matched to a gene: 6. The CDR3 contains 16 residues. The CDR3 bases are TGTGCCAGCTCACCAGGGACAGCGACGAATAATTCACCCCTCCACTTT. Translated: CASSPGTATNNSPLHF.

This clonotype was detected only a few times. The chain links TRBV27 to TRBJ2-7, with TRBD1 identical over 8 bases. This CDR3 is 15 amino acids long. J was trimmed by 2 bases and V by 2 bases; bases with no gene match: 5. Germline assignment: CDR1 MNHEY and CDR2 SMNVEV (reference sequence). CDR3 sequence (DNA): TGTGCCAGCAGTTTAACCCTGGGACAGGCCTACGAGCAGTACGTC. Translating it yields CASSLTLGQAYEQYV.

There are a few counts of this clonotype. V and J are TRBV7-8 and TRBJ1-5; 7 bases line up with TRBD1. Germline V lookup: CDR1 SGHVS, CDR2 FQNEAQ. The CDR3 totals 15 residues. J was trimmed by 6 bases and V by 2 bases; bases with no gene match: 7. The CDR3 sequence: CASSLRQGDFQPQHF. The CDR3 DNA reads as TGTGCCAGCAGCTTAAGGCAGGGGGATTTTCAGCCCCAGCATTTT.

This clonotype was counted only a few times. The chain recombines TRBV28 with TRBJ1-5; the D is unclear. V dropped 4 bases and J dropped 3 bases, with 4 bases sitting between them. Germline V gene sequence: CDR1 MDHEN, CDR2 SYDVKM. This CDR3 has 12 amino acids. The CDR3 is CASSYTNQPQHF. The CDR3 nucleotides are TGTGCCAGCAGTTACACCAATCAGCCCCAGCATTTT.

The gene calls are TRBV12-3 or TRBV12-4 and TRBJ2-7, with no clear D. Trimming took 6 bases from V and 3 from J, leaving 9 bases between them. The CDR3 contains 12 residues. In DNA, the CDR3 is TGTGCCAGCAGACTTTACGTCTACGAGCAGTACTTC. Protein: CASRLYVYEQYF.

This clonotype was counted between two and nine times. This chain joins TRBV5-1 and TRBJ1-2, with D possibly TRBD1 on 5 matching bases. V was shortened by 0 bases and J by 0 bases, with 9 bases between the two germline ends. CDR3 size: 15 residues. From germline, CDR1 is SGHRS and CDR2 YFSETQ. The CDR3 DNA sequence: TGCGCCAGCAGCTTGGTGGGGGGAACTAACTATGGCTACACCTTC. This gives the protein CASSLVGGTNYGYTF.

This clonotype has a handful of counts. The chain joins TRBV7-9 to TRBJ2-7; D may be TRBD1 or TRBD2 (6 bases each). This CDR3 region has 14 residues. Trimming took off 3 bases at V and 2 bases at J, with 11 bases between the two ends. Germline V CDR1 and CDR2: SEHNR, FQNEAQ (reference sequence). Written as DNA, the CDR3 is TGTGCCAGCAGCTTCCCGGGGGCCACCTACGAGCAGTACTTC. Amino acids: CASSFPGATYEQYF.

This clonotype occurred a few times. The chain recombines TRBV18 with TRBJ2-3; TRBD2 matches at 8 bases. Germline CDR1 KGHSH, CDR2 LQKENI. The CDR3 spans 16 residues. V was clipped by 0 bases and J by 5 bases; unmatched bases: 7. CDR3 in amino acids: CASSPPGAGEIDTQYF. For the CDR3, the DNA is TGTGCCAGCTCACCACCGGGAGCGGGGGAGATAGATACGCAGTATTTT.

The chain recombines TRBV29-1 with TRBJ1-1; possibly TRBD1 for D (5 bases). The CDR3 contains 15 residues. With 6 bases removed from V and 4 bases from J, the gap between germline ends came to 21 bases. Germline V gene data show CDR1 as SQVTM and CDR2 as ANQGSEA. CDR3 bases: TGCAGCGTAGCTCGCTCAGGGTATCGGGGCACTGAAGCTTTCTTT. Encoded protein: CSVARSGYRGTEAFF. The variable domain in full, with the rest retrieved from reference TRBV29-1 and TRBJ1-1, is SAVISQKPSRDICQRGTSLTIQCQVDSQVTMMFWYRQQPGQSLTLIATANQGSEATYESGFVIDKFPISRPNLTFSTLTVSNMSPEDSSIYLCSVARSGYRGTEAFFGQGTRLTVV.

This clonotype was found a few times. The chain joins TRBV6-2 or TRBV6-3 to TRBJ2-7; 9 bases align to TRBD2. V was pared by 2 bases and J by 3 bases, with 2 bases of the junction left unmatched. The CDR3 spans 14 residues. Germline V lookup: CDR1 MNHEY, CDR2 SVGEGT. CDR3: CASSYPAGGYEQYF. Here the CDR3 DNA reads TGTGCCAGCAGTTACCCAGCGGGGGGCTACGAGCAGTACTTC.

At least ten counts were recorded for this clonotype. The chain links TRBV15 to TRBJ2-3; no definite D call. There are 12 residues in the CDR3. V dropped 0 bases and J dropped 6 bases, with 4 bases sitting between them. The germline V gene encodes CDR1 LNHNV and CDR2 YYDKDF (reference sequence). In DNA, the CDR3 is TGTGCCACCAGCAGAGAGGGGGATACGCAGTATTTT. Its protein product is CATSREGDTQYF.

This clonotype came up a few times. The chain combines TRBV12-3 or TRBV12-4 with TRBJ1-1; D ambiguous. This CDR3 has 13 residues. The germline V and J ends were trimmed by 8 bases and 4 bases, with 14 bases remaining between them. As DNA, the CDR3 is TGTGCCAGCTCCTATCAGGCGGGCACTGAAGCTTTCTTT. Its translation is CASSYQAGTEAFF.

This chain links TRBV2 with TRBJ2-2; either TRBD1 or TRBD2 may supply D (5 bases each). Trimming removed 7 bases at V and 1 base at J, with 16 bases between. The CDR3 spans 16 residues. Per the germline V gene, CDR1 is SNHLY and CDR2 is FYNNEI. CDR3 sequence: CASTVGTFRNTGELFF. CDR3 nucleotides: TGTGCCAGCACCGTAGGGACGTTCAGGAACACCGGGGAGCTGTTTTTT.

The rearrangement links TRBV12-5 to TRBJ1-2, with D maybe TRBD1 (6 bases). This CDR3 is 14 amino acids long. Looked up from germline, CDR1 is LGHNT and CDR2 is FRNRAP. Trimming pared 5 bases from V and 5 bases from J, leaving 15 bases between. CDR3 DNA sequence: TGTGCTAGTGGTCTCAGGACAGCCTATTATGGCTACACCTTC. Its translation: CASGLRTAYYGYTF.